This T cell receptor beta chain was sequenced for a study of blood T cell repertoires in COVID-19. This clone appeared a few times. The junction differs from germline at one of its ends, possibly a read error. This CDR3 is 13 amino acids long. The germline gives CDR1 KGHDR, CDR2 SFDVKD. Clones were sequenced by immunoSEQ multiplex PCR, and TCRdb holds only the in-frame ones, with some missing. Of hundreds of thousands of clones in the sample, 85% to 90% are singletons; the top ten hold approximately 1.2%. The receptor's source is a man younger than 40 who had recovered from COVID-19. The sequencing input was PBMCs or T cells enriched from blood (not recorded which). The chain joins TRBV24-1 to TRBJ1-2; D uncertain. CDR3 bases: TGTGCCACCAGTGATATACGGGGTACTGGCCACACCTTC. It specifies CATSDIRGTGHTF.